The clone carrying this T cell receptor (beta chain) was counted once. Unmatched junction bases numbered 6, after V lost 5 bases and J lost 1 base. CDR3 length: 16 amino acids. The germline V gene has CDR1 SEHNR and CDR2 FQNEAQ (reference sequence). This entry comes from a study of technical replicates of blood from a handful of donors. Libraries were prepared by immunoSEQ multiplex PCR; TCRdb keeps only in-frame clonotypes and omits some of them. The data show over 45,000 clones, roughly 90% seen once. The chain joins TRBV7-9 to TRBJ2-7, with TRBD2 matching over 12 bases. This TCR came from a human donor in good health. Some clones in this sample may be carry-over from other donors' samples. Input material: PBMCs. CDR3 sequence (DNA): TGTGCCAGCAGCCCCAAGACTAGCGGGAGATCCTACGAGCAGTACTTC. It codes for CASSPKTSGRSYEQYF.